A single sample is the source of the 7 T cell receptor beta chains below, sequenced in a study of Tregs in tolerant kidney transplant recipients. Generated by immunoSEQ multiplex PCR, the TCRdb table keeps only in-frame clones and is missing some. The table records around 98,000 clones, roughly 93% of them present only once. The sequenced sample was CD4+ T cells from blood, obtained before the transplant. The receptors were gathered from a human donor who received a combined kidney and bone marrow transplant.

The V gene is TRBV2, the J gene TRBJ1-4; 12 bases align to TRBD1. V lost 8 bases to trimming and J lost 7 bases; unmatched junction nucleotides: 8. There are 15 residues in the CDR3. Germline loops: CDR1 SNHLY, CDR2 FYNNEI. CDR3 in DNA: TGTGCCAGCGGGGGACAGGGGGCAAGGGGTGAAAAACTGTTTTTT. It yields the protein CASGGQGARGEKLFF.

This sequence joins TRBV6-1 and TRBJ2-1; a weak D match, TRBD1 (5 bases). V lost 5 bases and J lost 6, with 8 bases in between. The CDR3 has 12 residues. Germline CDR1 MNHNS, CDR2 SASEGT. CDR3 in DNA: TGTGCCAGCAGTACCCAGGGCAATGAGCAGTTCTTC. This sequence encodes CASSTQGNEQFF.

The chain carries TRBV7-9 and TRBJ2-2, with D possibly matching TRBD1 (5 bases). From germline, CDR1 is SEHNR and CDR2 FQNEAQ (reference sequence). Trimming stripped 4 bases from V and 4 bases from J, with 13 bases between. The CDR3 covers 15 residues. Here the CDR3 reads CASSYLQGRTGELFF. The CDR3 DNA sequence: TGTGCCAGCAGCTATTTGCAGGGTCGCACCGGGGAGCTGTTTTTT.

This chain links TRBV18 with TRBJ2-1; 8 bases are shared with TRBD2. Losses at the gene ends were 0 bases for V and 6 bases for J; bases not matched to a gene: 4. This CDR3 has 15 amino acids. In germline, CDR1 is KGHSH, CDR2 LQKENI. The CDR3 DNA sequence: TGTGCCAGCTCACCACCGTCGGGGGGGTCCAATGAGCAGTTCTTC. Amino acids: CASSPPSGGSNEQFF.

The chain has TRBV21-1 and TRBJ1-6; the DNA was not used to check the table's D call, TRBD1. TRBV21-1 is listed as a pseudogene. CDR3 length equals 16 residues. CDR3 in amino acids: CASSKNDGQDNSPLHF. Here the CDR3 DNA reads TGTGCCAGCAGCAAAAATGATGGACAGGATAATTCACCCCTCCACTTT.

V usage is TRBV5-1 and J usage is TRBJ2-7; D is undetermined. This CDR3 has 16 residues. The V gene's germline CDR1 is SGHRS and CDR2 YFSETQ. Trimming cost V 0 bases and J 0 bases, with 13 bases left between them. For the CDR3, the DNA is TGCGCCAGCAGCTTGGGTGGTACCCTACTCTCCTACGAGCAGTACTTC. Translated: CASSLGGTLLSYEQYF.

This rearrangement joins TRBV10-3 to TRBJ1-1; 9 nucleotides align to TRBD1. CDR1 and CDR2 (germline): ENHRY, SYGVKD. V trimming: 8 bases; J trimming: 1 base; junction bases outside the gene matches: 2. The CDR3 totals 13 residues. The CDR3 coding sequence is TGTGCCATCGGGACAGGGAAGAACACTGAAGCTTTCTTT. Its translation is CAIGTGKNTEAFF.